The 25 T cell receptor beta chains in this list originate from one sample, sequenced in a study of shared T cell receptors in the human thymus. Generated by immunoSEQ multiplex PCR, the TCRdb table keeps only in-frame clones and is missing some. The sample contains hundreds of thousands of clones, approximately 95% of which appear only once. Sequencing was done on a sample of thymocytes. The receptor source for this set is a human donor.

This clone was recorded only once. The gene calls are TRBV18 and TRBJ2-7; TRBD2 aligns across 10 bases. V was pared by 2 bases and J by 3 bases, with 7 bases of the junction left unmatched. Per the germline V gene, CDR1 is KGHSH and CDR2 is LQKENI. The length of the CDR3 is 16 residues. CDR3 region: CASSPNSASGSYEQYF. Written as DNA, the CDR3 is TGTGCCAGCTCACCAAACTCAGCTAGCGGGAGCTACGAGCAGTACTTC.

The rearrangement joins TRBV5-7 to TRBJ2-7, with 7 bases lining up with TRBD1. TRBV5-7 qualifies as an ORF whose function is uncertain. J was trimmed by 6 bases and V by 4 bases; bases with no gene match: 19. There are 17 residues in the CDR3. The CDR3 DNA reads TGTGCCAGCAGCCGAAACCACAGGGGCCTGGTCCCGTGCGAGCAGTACTTC. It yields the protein CASSRNHRGLVPCEQYF.

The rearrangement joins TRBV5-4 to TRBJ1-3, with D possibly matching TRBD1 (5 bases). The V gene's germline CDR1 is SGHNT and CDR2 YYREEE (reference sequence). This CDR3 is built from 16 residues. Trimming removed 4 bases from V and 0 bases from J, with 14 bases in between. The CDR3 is CASSEGRVRSGNTIYF. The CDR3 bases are TGTGCCAGCAGCGAGGGGCGGGTTCGCTCTGGAAACACCATATATTTT.

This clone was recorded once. The CDR3 coding sequence is TGTGCCACCTGGCGGTGGGGGGATACGCAGTATTTT. It codes for CATWRWGDTQYF. V is TRBV15 and J is TRBJ2-3, with D perhaps TRBD1 or TRBD2 (5 bases each). Trimming took off 8 bases at V and 6 bases at J, with 12 bases between the two ends. CDR3 length: 12 amino acids. Germline V gene lookup returns CDR1 LNHNV and CDR2 YYDKDF (reference sequence).

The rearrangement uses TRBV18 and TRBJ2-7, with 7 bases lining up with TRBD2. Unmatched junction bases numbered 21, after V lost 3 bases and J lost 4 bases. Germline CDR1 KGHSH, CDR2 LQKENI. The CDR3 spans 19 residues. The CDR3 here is CASSPLTRIAGESGYEQYF. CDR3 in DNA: TGTGCCAGCTCACCTCTCACCAGAATAGCGGGTGAATCGGGATACGAGCAGTACTTC.

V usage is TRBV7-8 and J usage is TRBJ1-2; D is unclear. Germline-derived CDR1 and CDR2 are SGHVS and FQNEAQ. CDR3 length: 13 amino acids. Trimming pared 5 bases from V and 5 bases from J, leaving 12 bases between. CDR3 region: CASSLEASYGYTF. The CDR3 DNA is TGTGCCAGCAGCCTAGAGGCCTCGTATGGCTACACCTTC.

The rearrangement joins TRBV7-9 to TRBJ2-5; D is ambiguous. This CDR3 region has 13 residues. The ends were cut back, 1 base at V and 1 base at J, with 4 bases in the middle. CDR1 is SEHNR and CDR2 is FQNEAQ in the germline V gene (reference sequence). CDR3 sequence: CASSLGGQETQYF. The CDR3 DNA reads TGTGCCAGCAGCTTAGGTGGCCAAGAGACCCAGTACTTC.

CDR3 sequence (DNA): TGTGCCAGCAGCCCCTCCCTCGTGGATGGCTATGGCTACACCTTC. It encodes CASSPSLVDGYGYTF. V is TRBV7-2 and J is TRBJ1-2; D unresolved. Germline assignment: CDR1 SGHTA and CDR2 FQGNSA. Deletions cut 5 bases from V and 4 bases from J, with 17 bases between. The CDR3 length is 15 residues. The whole variable domain, filled in from reference TRBV7-2 and TRBJ1-2, reads GAGVSQSPSNKVTEKGKDVELRCDPISGHTALYWYRQSLGQGLEFLIYFQGNSAPDKSGLPSDRFSAERTGGSVSTLTIQRTQQEDSAVYLCASSPSLVDGYGYTFGSGTRLTVV.

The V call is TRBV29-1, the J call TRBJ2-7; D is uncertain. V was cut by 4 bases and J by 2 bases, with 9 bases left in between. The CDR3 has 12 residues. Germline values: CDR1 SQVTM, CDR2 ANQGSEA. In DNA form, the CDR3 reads TGCAGCGTTGGTCTTGGGACCTACGAGCAGTACTTC. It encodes CSVGLGTYEQYF.

CDR3 protein: CASSQGEQGANTEAFF. For the CDR3, the DNA is TGTGCCAGCAGCCAAGGAGAACAGGGGGCGAATACTGAAGCTTTCTTT. The chain has TRBV4-2 and TRBJ1-1; TRBD1 matches 9 bases. This CDR3 contains 16 residues. The J segment lost 5 bases and the V segment lost 1 base, leaving 8 bases of the junction unmatched. Germline assignment: CDR1 LGHNA and CDR2 YNFKEQ.

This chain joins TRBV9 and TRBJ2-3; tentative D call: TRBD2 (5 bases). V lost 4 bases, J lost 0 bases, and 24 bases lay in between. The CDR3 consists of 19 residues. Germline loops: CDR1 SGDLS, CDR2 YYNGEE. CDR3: CASSTLGLMQASSTDTQYF. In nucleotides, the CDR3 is TGTGCCAGCAGCACCCTAGGACTCATGCAAGCCTCTAGCACAGATACGCAGTATTTT.

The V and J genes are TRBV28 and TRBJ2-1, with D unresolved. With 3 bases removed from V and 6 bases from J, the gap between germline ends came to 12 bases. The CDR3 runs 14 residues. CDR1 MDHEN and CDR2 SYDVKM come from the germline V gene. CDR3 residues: CASSFESCCNEQFF. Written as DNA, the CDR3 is TGTGCCAGCAGTTTCGAGTCGTGTTGCAATGAGCAGTTCTTC.

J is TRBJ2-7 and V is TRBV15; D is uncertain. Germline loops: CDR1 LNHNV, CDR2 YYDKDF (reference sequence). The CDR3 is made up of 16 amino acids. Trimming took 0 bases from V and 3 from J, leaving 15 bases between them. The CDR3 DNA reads TGTGCCACCAGCAGAGACCCCGAAACCCATTACTACGAGCAGTACTTC. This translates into CATSRDPETHYYEQYF.

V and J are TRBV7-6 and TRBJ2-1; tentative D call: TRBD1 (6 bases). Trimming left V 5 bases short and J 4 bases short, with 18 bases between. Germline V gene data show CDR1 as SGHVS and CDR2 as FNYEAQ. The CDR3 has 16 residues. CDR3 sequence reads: CASSTDWTATYNEQFF. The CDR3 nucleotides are TGTGCCAGCAGCACCGACTGGACAGCCACATACAATGAGCAGTTCTTC.

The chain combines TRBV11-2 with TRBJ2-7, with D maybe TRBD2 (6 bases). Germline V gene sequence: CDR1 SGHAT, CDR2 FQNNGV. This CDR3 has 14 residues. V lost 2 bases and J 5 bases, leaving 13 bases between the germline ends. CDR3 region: CASSLWDSSDEQYF. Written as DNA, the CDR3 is TGTGCCAGCAGCTTATGGGACTCCTCGGACGAGCAGTACTTC.

The CDR3 DNA follows: TGTGCCAGCAGACCTGTCCGGACAGGGGCCATTACCGGGGAGCTGTTTTTT. Its translation is CASRPVRTGAITGELFF. J is TRBJ2-2 and V is TRBV28; 9 bases are shared with TRBD1. The CDR3 runs to 17 residues. J gave up 5 bases and V 6 bases, and 13 bases lay outside the gene matches. Germline V gene lookup returns CDR1 MDHEN and CDR2 SYDVKM.

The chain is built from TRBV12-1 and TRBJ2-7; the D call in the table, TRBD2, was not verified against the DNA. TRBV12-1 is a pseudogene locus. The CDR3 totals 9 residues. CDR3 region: CATLYEQYF. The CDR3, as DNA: TGTGCCACCCTCTACGAGCAGTACTTC.

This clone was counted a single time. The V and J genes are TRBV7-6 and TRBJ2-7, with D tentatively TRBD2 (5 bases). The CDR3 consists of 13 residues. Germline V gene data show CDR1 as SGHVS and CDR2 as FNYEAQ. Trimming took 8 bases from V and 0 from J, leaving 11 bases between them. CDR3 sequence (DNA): TGTGCCAGCTCTAGCCTTCTCTCCTACGAGCAGTACTTC. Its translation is CASSSLLSYEQYF.

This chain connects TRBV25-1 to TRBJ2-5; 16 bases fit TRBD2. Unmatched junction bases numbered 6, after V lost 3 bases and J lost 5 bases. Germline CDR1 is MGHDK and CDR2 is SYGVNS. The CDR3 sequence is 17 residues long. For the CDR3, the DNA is TGTGCCAGCAGTGATCCGGGACTAGCGGGAGGGGGCGAGACCCAGTACTTC. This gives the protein CASSDPGLAGGGETQYF.

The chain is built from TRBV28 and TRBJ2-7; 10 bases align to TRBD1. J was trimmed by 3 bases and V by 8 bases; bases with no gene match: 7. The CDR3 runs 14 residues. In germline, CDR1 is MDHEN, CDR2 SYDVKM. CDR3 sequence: CASRGDRGYYEQYF. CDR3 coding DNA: TGTGCCAGCCGGGGGGACAGGGGATACTACGAGCAGTACTTC.

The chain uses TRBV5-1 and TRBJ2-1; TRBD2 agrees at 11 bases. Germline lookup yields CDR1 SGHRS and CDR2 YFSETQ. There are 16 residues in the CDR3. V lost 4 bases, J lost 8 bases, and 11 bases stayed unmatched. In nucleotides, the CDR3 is TGCGCCAGCAGCCATTTCTTTAGCGGGAGGGCCGATGAGCAGTTCTTC. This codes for CASSHFFSGRADEQFF.

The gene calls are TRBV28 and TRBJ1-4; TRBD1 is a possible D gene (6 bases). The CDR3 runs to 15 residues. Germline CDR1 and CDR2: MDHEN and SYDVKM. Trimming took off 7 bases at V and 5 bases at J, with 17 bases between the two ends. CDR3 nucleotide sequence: TGTGCCAGCACCCTCAGGGGTCAAGGAAATGAAAAACTGTTTTTT. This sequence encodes CASTLRGQGNEKLFF.

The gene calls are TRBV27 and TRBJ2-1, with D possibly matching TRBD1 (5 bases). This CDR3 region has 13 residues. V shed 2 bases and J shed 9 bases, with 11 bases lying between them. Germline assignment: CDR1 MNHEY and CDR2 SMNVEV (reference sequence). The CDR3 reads CASSLRGLGEQFF. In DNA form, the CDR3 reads TGTGCCAGCAGTTTAAGGGGTCTAGGTGAGCAGTTCTTC.

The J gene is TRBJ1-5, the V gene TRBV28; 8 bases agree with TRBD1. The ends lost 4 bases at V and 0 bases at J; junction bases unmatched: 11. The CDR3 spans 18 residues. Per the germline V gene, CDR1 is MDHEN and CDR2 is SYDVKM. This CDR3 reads CASSSPRTGSHSNQPQHF. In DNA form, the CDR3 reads TGTGCCAGCAGTTCTCCACGGACAGGGTCCCATAGCAATCAGCCCCAGCATTTT.

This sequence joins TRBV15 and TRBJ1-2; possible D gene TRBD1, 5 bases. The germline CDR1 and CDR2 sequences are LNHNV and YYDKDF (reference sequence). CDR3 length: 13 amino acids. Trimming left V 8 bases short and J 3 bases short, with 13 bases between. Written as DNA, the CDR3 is TGTGCCACCCGGTGCAGGGAAGACTATGGCTACACCTTC. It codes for CATRCREDYGYTF. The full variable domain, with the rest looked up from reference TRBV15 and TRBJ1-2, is DAMVIQNPRYQVTQFGKPVTLSCSQTLNHNVMYWYQQKSSQAPKLLFHYYDKDFNNEADTPDNFQSRRPNTSFCFLDIRSPGLGDTAMYLCATRCREDYGYTFGSGTRLTVV.